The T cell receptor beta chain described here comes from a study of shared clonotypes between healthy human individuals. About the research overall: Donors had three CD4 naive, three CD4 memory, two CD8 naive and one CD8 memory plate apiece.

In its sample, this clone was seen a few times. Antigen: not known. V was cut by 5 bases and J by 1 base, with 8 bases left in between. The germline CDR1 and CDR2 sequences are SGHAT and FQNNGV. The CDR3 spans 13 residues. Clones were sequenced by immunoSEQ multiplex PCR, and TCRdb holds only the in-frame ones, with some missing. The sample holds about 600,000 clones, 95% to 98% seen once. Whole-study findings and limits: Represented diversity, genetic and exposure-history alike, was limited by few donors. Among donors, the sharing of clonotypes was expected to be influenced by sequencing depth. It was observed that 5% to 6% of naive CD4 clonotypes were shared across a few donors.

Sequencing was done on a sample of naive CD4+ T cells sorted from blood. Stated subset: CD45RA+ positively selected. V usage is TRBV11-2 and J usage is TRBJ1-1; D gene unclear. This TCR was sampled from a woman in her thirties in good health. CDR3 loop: CASSTQTNTEAFF. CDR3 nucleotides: TGTGCCAGCAGCACTCAAACGAACACTGAAGCTTTCTTT. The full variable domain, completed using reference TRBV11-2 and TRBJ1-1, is EAGVAQSPRYKIIEKRQSVAFWCNPISGHATLYWYQQILGQGPKLLIQFQNNGVVDDSQLPKDRFSAERLKGVDSTLKIQPAKLEDSAVYLCASSTQTNTEAFFGQGTRLTVV.